These 2 T cell receptor beta chains share one sample of origin, sequenced in a study of siplizumab effects on memory and regulatory T cells. The method was immunoSEQ multiplex PCR; TCRdb's version includes in-frame clones alone and lacks a portion of them. This sample yields some 96,000 clones, of which more than 90% are seen a single time; 0.15% belongs to the top ten. Input material: CD4+ T cells sorted from blood. Receptors were obtained from a human donor in good health.

The chain employs TRBV18 and TRBJ2-6; D not certain. The V and J ends lost 4 bases and 4 bases respectively, with 8 bases between them. This CDR3 is 14 amino acids long. Germline V CDR1 and CDR2: KGHSH, LQKENI. The DNA of the CDR3 is TGTGCCAGCTCACAATTCGCCGGGGCCAACGTCCTGACTTTC. Translation: CASSQFAGANVLTF.

CDR3 DNA sequence: TGTGCCAGCAGCTTAACAGGGACGGCTGCGCCCCTCCACTTT. Protein: CASSLTGTAAPLHF. The V gene is TRBV7-3, the J gene TRBJ1-6, with D perhaps TRBD1 (5 bases). Trimming removed 0 bases at V and 13 bases at J, with 13 bases between. The germline V gene has CDR1 SGHTA and CDR2 FQGTGA. The CDR3 totals 14 residues.